The 21 T cell receptor beta chains below come from one sample, sequenced in a study of blood T cell repertoires in COVID-19. The table came from immunoSEQ multiplex PCR; TCRdb's copy has only in-frame clones and leaves some out. The table shows some 130,000 clones, with around 89% occurring only once. The sample taken for sequencing was peripheral blood. The receptors were gathered from a man aged 50-60 years with active or convalescent COVID-19.

The gene calls are TRBV5-1 and TRBJ1-1; 12 bases are a match to TRBD1. V trimming: 7 bases; J trimming: 8 bases; junction bases outside the gene matches: 9. CDR3 length: 14 residues. In germline, CDR1 is SGHRS, CDR2 YFSETQ. The CDR3 DNA follows: TGCGCCAGCGGAACCGGGACAGGGGGCGGAGAAGCTTTCTTT. It yields the protein CASGTGTGGGEAFF.

This chain links TRBV30 with TRBJ1-1; D gene uncertain. The CDR3 runs 12 residues. From germline, CDR1 is GTSNPN and CDR2 SVGIG (reference sequence). Trimming removed 2 bases at V and 1 base at J, with 5 bases between. CDR3 sequence reads: CAWSNGNTEAFF. In nucleotides, the CDR3 is TGTGCCTGGAGTAACGGGAACACTGAAGCTTTCTTT.

The chain employs TRBV6-5 and TRBJ2-1, with D perhaps TRBD2 (7 bases). Looked up from germline, CDR1 is MNHEY and CDR2 is SVGAGI. The germline V and J ends were trimmed by 4 bases and 2 bases, with 15 bases remaining between them. CDR3 length: 16 amino acids. CDR3 in amino acids: CASSSGAGAAYNEQFF. CDR3 coding DNA: TGTGCCAGCAGTTCCGGCGCGGGGGCCGCCTACAATGAGCAGTTCTTC.

J is TRBJ2-5 and V is TRBV7-2; D is possibly TRBD2 (5 bases). Germline CDR1 reads SGHTA; CDR2 reads FQGNSA. The CDR3 is 14 residues long. V lost 8 bases and J 5 bases, leaving 18 bases between the germline ends. The CDR3, as DNA: TGTGCCAGCTTGGCCGGTAGCGCGGCGGAGACCCAGTACTTC. Its translation: CASLAGSAAETQYF.

The V call is TRBV10-2, the J call TRBJ2-7; 12 positions match TRBD1. In germline, CDR1 is WSHSY, CDR2 SAAADI. V lost 3 bases, J lost 4 bases, and 4 bases stayed unmatched. The CDR3 is 15 residues long. CDR3 bases: TGCGCCAGCAGTGACCAGGGACAGGGGGCTTACGAGCAGTACTTC. This sequence encodes CASSDQGQGAYEQYF.

V is TRBV7-2 and J is TRBJ1-2, with 7 bases lining up with TRBD1. Trimming removed 0 bases from V and 2 bases from J; junction bases left unmatched: 3. Germline CDR1 is SGHTA and CDR2 is FQGNSA. This CDR3 contains 15 residues. This chain's CDR3 is CASSLAVQGNYGYTF. The CDR3, as DNA: TGTGCCAGCAGCTTAGCCGTACAGGGGAACTATGGCTACACCTTC.

The chain has TRBV10-3 and TRBJ2-5, with TRBD1 identical over 11 bases. Unmatched junction bases numbered 12, after V lost 3 bases and J lost 0 bases. The V gene's germline CDR1 is ENHRY and CDR2 SYGVKD. The CDR3 has 19 amino acids. CDR3 sequence reads: CAISDNRWGTGGDQETQYF. For the CDR3, the DNA is TGTGCCATCAGTGATAATAGATGGGGGACAGGGGGGGACCAAGAGACCCAGTACTTC.

The chain joins TRBV19 to TRBJ2-1; TRBD2 agrees at 9 bases. V dropped 1 base and J dropped 8; count of bases not matched to a gene: 9. This CDR3 comprises 16 residues. The germline V gene has CDR1 LNHDA and CDR2 SQIVND (reference sequence). DNA of the CDR3: TGTGCCAGTAGTATAGCAGCGACTAGCGGTACATATGAGCAGTTCTTC. Translation: CASSIAATSGTYEQFF. Full variable domain (outside the CDR3, taken from reference TRBV19 and TRBJ2-1): DGGITQSPKYLFRKEGQNVTLSCEQNLNHDAMYWYRQDPGQGLRLIYYSQIVNDFQKGDIAEGYSVSREKKESFPLTVTSAQKNPTAFYLCASSIAATSGTYEQFFGPGTRLTVL.

The chain joins TRBV9 to TRBJ2-7; D gene ambiguous. V lost 3 bases, J lost 6 bases, and 16 bases lay in between. CDR3 size: 14 residues. Per germline, CDR1 SGDLS and CDR2 YYNGEE. This CDR3 is CASSAGWSRTEQYF. The DNA for the CDR3 is TGTGCCAGCAGCGCCGGGTGGTCTCGTACCGAGCAGTACTTC.

CDR3 coding DNA: TGCGCCAGCAGCCCAACCCCTACGCGAACTAATGAAAAACTGTTTTTT. Protein: CASSPTPTRTNEKLFF. This rearrangement joins TRBV4-1 to TRBJ1-4; D ambiguous. The CDR3 extends over 16 amino acids. Germline CDR1 and CDR2: MGHRA and YSYEKL. Trimming shortened V by 4 bases and J by 1 base, and 13 bases separated the two germline ends.

This chain connects TRBV2 to TRBJ2-5; 7 nucleotides match TRBD2. This CDR3 spans 14 amino acids. Germline V gene sequence: CDR1 SNHLY, CDR2 FYNNEI. V lost 1 base and J lost 5; bases outside the gene matches: 4. The DNA for the CDR3 is TGTGCCAGCAGTGAAGTACGGCGGGGGGAGACCCAGTACTTC. Translating it yields CASSEVRRGETQYF.

The chain has TRBV6-2 or TRBV6-3 and TRBJ1-6, with a possible D match to TRBD1 (5 bases). Trimming cost V 0 bases and J 0 bases, with 12 bases left between them. CDR1 is MNHEY, CDR2 SVGEGT, per germline. There are 18 residues in the CDR3. The CDR3 protein is CASSYSSRQSSYNSPLHF. In nucleotides, the CDR3 is TGTGCCAGCAGTTACTCGAGTAGACAGAGCTCCTATAATTCACCCCTCCACTTT.

This chain connects TRBV27 to TRBJ2-5, with TRBD1 matching 10 bases. With V trimmed by 5 bases and J by 6 bases, 9 bases remained unmatched. Per germline, CDR1 MNHEY and CDR2 SMNVEV (reference sequence). The CDR3 is 15 amino acids. The CDR3 protein is CASSPVPGQGQTQYF. Written as DNA, the CDR3 is TGTGCCAGCAGTCCAGTCCCGGGACAGGGGCAGACCCAGTACTTC.

The CDR3 spells CATSDWGVPYEQYF. The CDR3 DNA reads TGTGCCACCAGTGATTGGGGAGTGCCGTACGAGCAGTACTTC. The V and J genes are TRBV24-1 and TRBJ2-7; maybe TRBD2 (5 bases). CDR3 length equals 14 residues. The germline gives CDR1 KGHDR, CDR2 SFDVKD. V lost 2 bases, J lost 4 bases, and 11 bases lay in between.

This chain uses TRBV14 with TRBJ2-4; 8 positions match TRBD1. V lost 5 bases, J lost 5 bases, and 11 bases stayed unmatched. Germline V lookup: CDR1 SGHDN, CDR2 FVKESK. The CDR3 is 16 residues long. The CDR3 DNA follows: TGTGCCAGCAGCGTCGGACAGGGCCGTTGGGAAAACATTCAGTACTTC. This codes for CASSVGQGRWENIQYF.

The CDR3 sequence is CASSLALTFTDTQYF. CDR3 coding DNA: TGTGCCAGCAGCTTAGCGTTAACTTTCACAGATACGCAGTATTTT. The gene calls are TRBV7-2 and TRBJ2-3; D call uncertain. This CDR3 is built from 15 residues. Germline V gene lookup returns CDR1 SGHTA and CDR2 FQGNSA. V was pared by 0 bases and J by 2 bases, with 9 bases between.

The chain carries TRBV3-1 (or the pseudogene TRBV3-2) and TRBJ2-3; no firm D call. Between the trimmed V and J ends, which lost 6 bases and 2 bases, there was a span of 9 bases. The germline V gene encodes CDR1 LGHDT and CDR2 YNNKEL (reference sequence). CDR3 size: 13 residues. As DNA, the CDR3 is TGTGCCAGCAGGCGCGCCACCACAGATACGCAGTATTTT. It is translated as CASRRATTDTQYF.

V gene TRBV19 combines with J gene TRBJ2-7; TRBD1 is a possible D gene (6 bases). V was cut by 4 bases and J by 3 bases, with 10 bases left in between. Per the germline V gene, CDR1 is LNHDA and CDR2 is SQIVND (reference sequence). The CDR3 loop spans 13 amino acids. Here the CDR3 reads CASSSGQLYEQYF. CDR3 coding DNA: TGTGCCAGTAGTAGCGGACAGCTCTACGAGCAGTACTTC.

The chain recombines TRBV5-5 with TRBJ2-1; 7 bases match TRBD1. The CDR3 consists of 15 residues. With 4 bases clipped from V and 4 bases from J, the junction kept 8 bases outside the gene matches. Germline CDR1 is SGHKS and CDR2 is YYEKEE (reference sequence). CDR3 nucleotide sequence: TGTGCCAGCAGCCCAGGGACAGCCTTGTACAATGAGCAGTTCTTC. Translated: CASSPGTALYNEQFF.

This clone has at least ten counts. The V and J genes are TRBV6-5 and TRBJ2-7; 9 bases are shared with TRBD1. Per germline, CDR1 MNHEY and CDR2 SVGAGI. J lost 2 bases, V lost 6 bases, and 8 bases had no gene match. The length of the CDR3 is 15 residues. The CDR3 sequence: CASRGGTGSPYEQYF. In nucleotides, the CDR3 is TGTGCCAGCAGGGGGGGGACAGGGTCGCCCTACGAGCAGTACTTC.

The gene calls are TRBV6-1 and TRBJ2-1, with D hard to call. This CDR3 is 17 amino acids long. Germline V gene data show CDR1 as MNHNS and CDR2 as SASEGT. With 1 base removed from V and 0 bases from J, the gap between germline ends came to 13 bases. The CDR3 spells CASSEESFISSYNEQFF. Written as DNA, the CDR3 is TGTGCCAGCAGTGAAGAGAGTTTTATTAGCTCCTACAATGAGCAGTTCTTC.